Below, one T cell receptor (beta chain) is given with its context. The source of the sample is a study of cytomegalovirus exposure and HLA in healthy donors. At the level of the study: Unique TCR beta sequences numbering approximately 120 million came from 150 million to 200 million T cells in an earlier analysis.

V gave up 3 bases and J gave up 4 bases, with 13 bases separating them. This CDR3 spans 15 amino acids. Germline CDR1 and CDR2: MGHDK and SYGVNS. The PCR had 60 Vbeta and 13 Jbeta primers. Here immunoSEQ multiplex PCR was the method, and the copy in TCRdb shows in-frame clones only, minus some. The sample gives 95,000 to 150,000 clones, 81% of which show up once; about 1.8% is in the top ten. J is TRBJ2-1 and V is TRBV25-1; possibly TRBD1 for D (5 bases). This clonotype originated in a middle-aged man in good health and CMV-seronegative. The sequencing input was PBMCs. The CDR3 reads CASSDGALSYNEQFF. CDR3 coding DNA: TGTGCCAGCAGTGATGGGGCTCTCTCTTACAATGAGCAGTTCTTC.